What follows are 21 T cell receptor beta chains derived from one specimen sequenced in a study of blood T cell repertoires in COVID-19. Sequencing was performed with immunoSEQ multiplex PCR; in TCRdb, only in-frame clones are kept and a portion is missing. The sample consists of fewer than 130,000 clones, about 88% of them appearing once. Specimen: peripheral blood. These receptor sequences come from a woman in her fifties or sixties with acute or convalescent COVID-19.

The CDR3 here is CASSWGVEDGYTF. CDR3 DNA: TGTGCCAGCAGTTGGGGGGTCGAGGACGGCTACACCTTC. The rearrangement links TRBV6-5 to TRBJ1-2, with D possibly being TRBD1 (5 bases). The CDR3 has 13 residues. V shed 4 bases and J shed 8 bases, with 14 bases lying between them. Germline-derived CDR1 and CDR2 are MNHEY and SVGAGI.

This sequence joins TRBV9 and TRBJ1-6; no clear D gene. Germline assignment: CDR1 SGDLS and CDR2 YYNGEE. This CDR3 contains 15 residues. Trimming took off 4 bases at V and 9 bases at J, with 17 bases between the two ends. In DNA form, the CDR3 reads TGTGCCAGCAGCAATCAACCACTACCTTCTTCACCCCTCCACTTT. Amino acids: CASSNQPLPSSPLHF.

This clone occurred a few times. V usage is TRBV2 and J usage is TRBJ2-1, with 8 bases aligning to TRBD1. CDR1 and CDR2 (germline): SNHLY, FYNNEI. The ends lost 6 bases at V and 0 bases at J; junction bases unmatched: 19. The CDR3 extends over 20 amino acids. The CDR3 DNA is TGTGCCAGCAGCGGCGTCAGGACAGGGCCCTATGTTAGCTCCTACAATGAGCAGTTCTTC. Residues: CASSGVRTGPYVSSYNEQFF.

The table lists this clone with a few counts. The chain links TRBV30 to TRBJ1-1, with a weak D call TRBD1 (5 bases). In germline, CDR1 is GTSNPN, CDR2 SVGIG (reference sequence). This CDR3 has 11 amino acids. V lost 0 bases, J lost 6 bases, and 5 bases lay in between. CDR3 sequence: CAWSVQAEAFF. The CDR3, as DNA: TGTGCCTGGAGTGTACAGGCTGAAGCTTTCTTT.

The genes are TRBV25-1 and TRBJ2-7; 7 bases line up with TRBD2. CDR1 and CDR2 (germline): MGHDK, SYGVNS. This CDR3 spans 15 amino acids. V shed 2 bases, J shed 8 bases, and the junction held 12 bases outside the gene matches. CDR3 in DNA: TGTGCCAGCAGTGAACGGGGGAGGGCGGATGAGAAGCAGTACTTC. Its protein product is CASSERGRADEKQYF.

This chain joins TRBV4-2 and TRBJ2-7; 14 nucleotides agree with TRBD2. The V gene end was trimmed by 0 bases and the J gene end by 8 bases; junction bases not matched to a gene: 9. The germline V gene has CDR1 LGHNA and CDR2 YNFKEQ. This CDR3 spans 17 amino acids. CDR3 nucleotide sequence: TGTGCCAGCAGCCAAGATTTTAAGGGACTAGCGGGAGTACAGCAGTACTTC. Its protein product is CASSQDFKGLAGVQQYF.

The J gene is TRBJ1-2, the V gene TRBV19; D remains unclear. V lost 8 bases and J 2 bases, leaving 6 bases between the germline ends. CDR3 length: 11 amino acids. In germline, CDR1 is LNHDA, CDR2 SQIVND (reference sequence). The CDR3 region has the DNA TGTGCCAGTTGGCAGAACTATGGCTACACCTTC. Its protein is CASWQNYGYTF.

This clone was detected only once. V is TRBV21-1 and J is TRBJ2-6; the table calls TRBD1, which could not be checked here. TRBV21-1 is deemed a pseudogene. CDR3 length equals 17 residues. The CDR3 DNA follows: TGTGCCAGCAGCAAGAATGGCCGAAGCTCTGGGGCCAACGTCCTGACTTTC. This gives the protein CASSKNGRSSGANVLTF.

The chain joins TRBV6-6 to TRBJ2-1; 13 nucleotides match TRBD2. Looked up from germline, CDR1 is MNHNY and CDR2 is SVGAGI (reference sequence). With 6 bases clipped from V and 4 bases from J, the junction kept 18 bases outside the gene matches. The CDR3 runs to 20 residues. The CDR3 DNA reads TGTGCCAGCAGCGGACTAGCGGGAGCGGCGGATAGGTTCCTATACAATGAGCAGTTCTTC. It encodes CASSGLAGAADRFLYNEQFF.

CDR3: CASSPRNPAGVNEQFF. The CDR3 DNA is TGTGCCAGCAGCCCACGTAACCCAGCGGGAGTTAATGAGCAGTTCTTC. The rearrangement links TRBV11-3 to TRBJ2-1; 8 bases are a match to TRBD2. The CDR3 covers 16 residues. The ends lost 5 bases at V and 7 bases at J; junction bases unmatched: 13. Germline assignment: CDR1 SGHNT and CDR2 YENEEA.

This rearrangement joins TRBV24-1 to TRBJ2-7; tentative D call: TRBD2 (6 bases). This CDR3 spans 15 amino acids. From germline, CDR1 is KGHDR and CDR2 SFDVKD. V lost 3 bases and J 7 bases, leaving 18 bases between the germline ends. CDR3 sequence: CATSDGGTGRSEQYF. The CDR3 DNA follows: TGTGCCACCAGTGATGGGGGGACCGGGCGTTCTGAGCAGTACTTC.

This rearrangement joins TRBV19 to TRBJ2-1; TRBD2 matches 8 bases. The junction had 4 bases not matched to a gene; V was cut back by 1 base and J by 2 bases. CDR1 is LNHDA and CDR2 is SQIVND in the germline V gene (reference sequence). The CDR3 spans 16 residues. DNA of the CDR3: TGTGCCAGTAGTATAGGGGACGGGAGGGCCTACAATGAGCAGTTCTTC. Protein sequence: CASSIGDGRAYNEQFF.

The chain recombines TRBV7-8 with TRBJ1-5, with 7 bases lining up with TRBD1. CDR1 is SGHVS and CDR2 is FQNEAQ in the germline V gene. The CDR3 sequence is 14 residues long. V shed 5 bases, J shed 7 bases, and the junction held 8 bases outside the gene matches. The CDR3 loop reads CASSPNRGRQPQHF. CDR3 DNA sequence: TGTGCCAGCAGCCCAAACAGGGGTCGACAGCCCCAGCATTTT.

This clone has a single count. The rearrangement joins TRBV19 to TRBJ2-1, with D possibly being TRBD1 (5 bases). The CDR3 is made up of 13 amino acids. Germline CDR1 is LNHDA and CDR2 is SQIVND (reference sequence). V was clipped by 1 base and J by 7 bases, with 8 bases between them. CDR3 in amino acids: CASSIGKGNEQFF. The CDR3 DNA sequence: TGTGCCAGTAGTATAGGGAAGGGGAATGAGCAGTTCTTC.

The chain carries TRBV18 and TRBJ1-5, with TRBD1 identical over 8 bases. This CDR3 comprises 14 residues. V lost 6 bases, J lost 2 bases, and 3 bases stayed unmatched. Germline CDR1 KGHSH, CDR2 LQKENI. For the CDR3, the DNA is TGTGCCAGCTCCCAGGACAGGGGCAATCAGCCCCAGCATTTT. Translation gives CASSQDRGNQPQHF.

The chain links TRBV18 to TRBJ2-7; perhaps TRBD1 as D (6 bases). The ends were cut back, 3 bases at V and 4 bases at J, with 13 bases in the middle. This CDR3 has 14 amino acids. Germline V gene sequence: CDR1 KGHSH, CDR2 LQKENI. In nucleotides, the CDR3 is TGTGCCAGCTCACCCTCCGGGACACTTTACGAGCAGTACTTC. Amino acid sequence: CASSPSGTLYEQYF.

The V call is TRBV10-3, the J call TRBJ2-3; 8 nucleotides match TRBD1. Germline assignment: CDR1 ENHRY and CDR2 SYGVKD. The CDR3 length is 14 residues. V shed 6 bases, J shed 2 bases, and the junction held 4 bases outside the gene matches. The DNA for the CDR3 is TGTGCCATCAGGCCGGGACAGGTCACAGATACGCAGTATTTT. It encodes CAIRPGQVTDTQYF.

The chain is built from TRBV6-1 and TRBJ2-3; D may be TRBD2 (5 bases). Trimming stripped 0 bases from V and 4 bases from J, with 11 bases between. The CDR3 length is 15 residues. The germline V gene encodes CDR1 MNHNS and CDR2 SASEGT. Written as DNA, the CDR3 is TGTGCCAGCAGTGAAGCCGGGGTGCGGGCAGATACGCAGTATTTT. Its translation is CASSEAGVRADTQYF.

The rearrangement joins TRBV5-8 to TRBJ1-1; a possible D gene is TRBD1 (5 bases). The CDR3 is 15 residues long. Deletions cut 7 bases from V and 0 bases from J, with 16 bases between. Per the germline V gene, CDR1 is SGHTS and CDR2 is YDEGEE. In DNA form, the CDR3 reads TGTGCCAGCGGCGATCCGGGACTCCTGAACACTGAAGCTTTCTTT. Translation: CASGDPGLLNTEAFF. Based on the CDR3 plus reference TRBV5-8 and TRBJ1-1, the full variable domain is EAGVTQSPTHLIKTRGQQATLRCSPISGHTSVYWYQQALGLGLQFLLWYDEGEERNRGNFPPRFSGRQFPNYSSELNVNALELEDSALYLCASGDPGLLNTEAFFGQGTRLTVV.

The chain joins TRBV7-9 to TRBJ2-7; 15 nucleotides line up with TRBD2. Germline loops: CDR1 SEHNR, CDR2 FQNEAQ (reference sequence). Losses at the gene ends were 6 bases for V and 7 bases for J; bases not matched to a gene: 10. CDR3 size: 16 residues. The CDR3 DNA is TGTGCCAGCAGTTTTCCGGGACTAGCGGGGGGTCTGGAGCAGTACTTC. Translation gives CASSFPGLAGGLEQYF.

The gene calls are TRBV5-1 and TRBJ1-2; D remains ambiguous. Trimming removed 0 bases at V and 5 bases at J, with 11 bases between. The CDR3 has 14 amino acids. Germline CDR1 SGHRS, CDR2 YFSETQ. CDR3 amino acids: CASSLGHSSYGYTF. CDR3 sequence (DNA): TGCGCCAGCAGCTTGGGGCACAGTAGTTATGGCTACACCTTC.